This TCR beta chain was documented in a study of Ad26.COV2.S vaccination and SARS-CoV-2 variants. In the study overall: The donor participated in the COV1001 trial, in its Ad26.COV2.S arm. Doses of Ad26.COV2.S were injected into muscle once or twice, 56 days apart.

Treatment given: around 19 received Ad26.COV2.S at low or high dose, single or two shots; several received placebo; per-sample allocation not given. All samples were drawn on day 63, counting from the first vaccine or placebo injection. A Boston adult aged 18-55 years was the donor. Germline V gives CDR1 MRHNA, CDR2 SNTAGT. V was pared by 6 bases and J by 4 bases, with 12 bases between. The CDR3 loop spans 13 amino acids. Measured with immunoSEQ multiplex PCR; TCRdb has only the in-frame clones, and not every one. The sample includes approximately 340,000 clones, around 84% of them seen just once. The table lists this clone with a few counts.

This chain connects TRBV6-4 to TRBJ1-1, with D perhaps TRBD1 (6 bases). Specimen: peripheral blood, collected in a trial of Ad26.COV2.S vaccine versus placebo. This TCR was recovered from a person between 18 and 59 years old who received the Ad26.COV2.S COVID-19 vaccine or a placebo. The CDR3 loop reads CASSRGWGTEAFF. The CDR3 coding sequence is TGTGCCAGCAGCAGGGGCTGGGGCACTGAAGCTTTCTTT.